This T cell receptor beta chain originates from a study of blood T cells in healthy people across ages. Regarding the study as a whole: It was not known whether donors were CMV positive (a possible confounder of expanded clonotype changes).

Worth noting for this clonotype: Its antigen is undetermined.

CDR3 length: 18 residues. V lost 2 bases and J lost 3; bases outside the gene matches: 12. With a J-beta primer mix and a sample-barcoded 5' primer, a second PCR ran roughly 6 to 12 cycles. The template-switch adaptor, which had 12 random nucleotides, put a tag on each cDNA molecule. TCRdb re-called the 5' RACE reads with MiXCR, one entry per CDR3 protein. The table records around 990,000 distinct CDR3 sequences, around two fifths of them present only once. This clonotype was sampled from a man between 18 and 35 years old in good health. The source material was blood. The V and J genes are TRBV12-3 or TRBV12-4 and TRBJ2-7, with TRBD2 identical over 11 bases. The CDR3 region is CASSLRLAGGPTYYEQYF. CDR3 coding DNA: TGTGCCAGCAGTTTACGGCTAGCGGGGGGCCCAACTTACTACGAGCAGTACTTC.